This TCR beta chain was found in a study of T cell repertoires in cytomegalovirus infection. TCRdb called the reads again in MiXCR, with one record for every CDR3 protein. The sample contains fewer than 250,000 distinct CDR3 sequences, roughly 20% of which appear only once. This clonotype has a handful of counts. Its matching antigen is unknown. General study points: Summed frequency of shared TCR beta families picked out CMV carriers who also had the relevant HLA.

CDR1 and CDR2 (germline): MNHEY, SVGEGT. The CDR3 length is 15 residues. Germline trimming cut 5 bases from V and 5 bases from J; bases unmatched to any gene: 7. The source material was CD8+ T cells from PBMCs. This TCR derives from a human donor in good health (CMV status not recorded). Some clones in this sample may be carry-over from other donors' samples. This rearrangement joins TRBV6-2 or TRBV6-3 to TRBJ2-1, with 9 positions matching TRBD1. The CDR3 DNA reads TGTGCCAGCAGTCCTTGGGGGACAGGGAACAATGAGCAGTTCTTC. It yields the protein CASSPWGTGNNEQFF.